These 11 T cell receptor beta chains were all obtained from the same sample, sequenced in a study of Tregs in tolerant kidney transplant recipients. Generated by immunoSEQ multiplex PCR, the TCRdb table keeps only in-frame clones and is missing some. Among around 77,000 clones, 95% to 98% were seen once, and the ten largest hold over 0.45%. The specimen comprised CD4+ T cells from blood, sampled before the transplant. These receptors were taken from a human donor who received a combined kidney and bone marrow transplant.

In its sample, this clone was seen once. The V call is TRBV25-1, the J call TRBJ2-5; 7 bases map to TRBD1. V dropped 3 bases and J dropped 1; count of bases not matched to a gene: 2. This CDR3 comprises 14 residues. Germline V CDR1 and CDR2: MGHDK, SYGVNS. CDR3 protein: CASSEGQPQETQYF. The CDR3 nucleotides read TGTGCCAGCAGTGAGGGACAGCCCCAAGAGACCCAGTACTTC.

V gene TRBV7-3 combines with J gene TRBJ2-3; tentative D call: TRBD1 (6 bases). The CDR3 has 14 amino acids. The germline V and J ends were trimmed by 7 bases and 2 bases, with 13 bases remaining between them. Germline CDR1 and CDR2: SGHTA and FQGTGA. The CDR3 is CASTTQGSTDTQYF. In DNA form, the CDR3 reads TGTGCCAGCACCACCCAGGGGTCCACAGATACGCAGTATTTT.

V gene TRBV2 combines with J gene TRBJ1-3; TRBD1 aligns across 9 bases. Germline CDR1 and CDR2: SNHLY and FYNNEI. This CDR3 has 15 residues. The V and J ends lost 6 bases and 0 bases, in that order; junction bases with no gene match: 3. CDR3 sequence: CASRQGAVSGNTIYF. The CDR3 DNA is TGTGCCAGCAGACAGGGGGCCGTCTCTGGAAACACCATATATTTT.

This rearrangement joins TRBV6-5 to TRBJ2-7; 8 bases map to TRBD2. The germline V gene has CDR1 MNHEY and CDR2 SVGAGI. The CDR3 is 16 amino acids. V shed 0 bases, J shed 4 bases, and the junction held 8 bases outside the gene matches. CDR3 DNA: TGTGCCAGCAGTTACTCGACTAGCGAAGCGGGATACGAGCAGTACTTC. Encoded protein: CASSYSTSEAGYEQYF.

The chain combines TRBV10-2 with TRBJ1-3, with a possible D match to TRBD1 (5 bases). This CDR3 has 16 residues. Germline CDR1 is WSHSY and CDR2 is SAAADI. V was clipped by 2 bases and J by 0 bases, with 11 bases between them. Written as DNA, the CDR3 is TGCGCCAGCAGTGAGCCTTACGACAGCTCTGGAAACACCATATATTTT. The encoded protein is CASSEPYDSSGNTIYF.

The V gene is TRBV19, the J gene TRBJ2-2; D is uncertain. Germline V gene lookup returns CDR1 LNHDA and CDR2 SQIVND (reference sequence). V lost 6 bases and J 4 bases, leaving 18 bases between the germline ends. The CDR3 spans 16 residues. The CDR3 coding sequence is TGTGCCAGTAGCAACACCGGAGCCCCGGGCACCGGGGAGCTGTTTTTT. This translates into CASSNTGAPGTGELFF.

This chain uses TRBV5-1 with TRBJ2-5; 9 bases agree with TRBD2. The V gene end was trimmed by 0 bases and the J gene end by 4 bases; junction bases not matched to a gene: 4. CDR1 and CDR2 from the germline V gene are SGHRS and YFSETQ. CDR3 length: 15 amino acids. The CDR3 region has the DNA TGCGCCAGCAGCTTGGGTCCAGCGGGAGGAGAGACCCAGTACTTC. Translation: CASSLGPAGGETQYF.

V and J are TRBV18 and TRBJ2-3; 11 bases are shared with TRBD1. The CDR3 spans 15 residues. J lost 3 bases, V lost 2 bases, and 1 base had no gene match. Germline V gives CDR1 KGHSH, CDR2 LQKENI. CDR3 nucleotides: TGTGCCAGCTCACCAAGGGACAGGGGGACAGATACGCAGTATTTT. The encoded protein is CASSPRDRGTDTQYF.

This clone was detected only once. The chain carries TRBV4-3 and TRBJ2-1; TRBD2 agrees at 8 bases. The CDR3 loop spans 19 amino acids. The J segment lost 0 bases and the V segment lost 0 bases, leaving 10 bases of the junction unmatched. Per germline, CDR1 LGHNA and CDR2 YSLEER. The CDR3 loop reads CASSQEGYRSGGSYNEQFF. CDR3 bases: TGCGCCAGCAGCCAAGAGGGGTATAGAAGCGGGGGCTCCTACAATGAGCAGTTCTTC.

The chain links TRBV30 to TRBJ1-5, with a tentative D call TRBD1 (6 bases). CDR1 is GTSNPN and CDR2 is SVGIG in the germline V gene (reference sequence). The CDR3 runs to 14 residues. V lost 0 bases and J 11 bases, leaving 17 bases between the germline ends. The chain's CDR3 is CAWSVPNQGTTQHF. The CDR3 bases are TGTGCCTGGAGTGTACCCAACCAGGGGACGACCCAGCATTTT.

This chain links TRBV5-1 with TRBJ2-1; TRBD1 matches at 7 bases. The CDR3 extends over 15 amino acids. Unmatched junction bases numbered 9, after V lost 3 bases and J lost 6 bases. Per the germline V gene, CDR1 is SGHRS and CDR2 is YFSETQ. For the CDR3, the DNA is TGCGCCAGCAGCTCCGCCGGGACAGACTTCAATGAGCAGTTCTTC. Its protein is CASSSAGTDFNEQFF.